These T cell receptor beta chains were read from a single sample in a study of cytomegalovirus exposure and HLA in healthy donors. Assay used: immunoSEQ multiplex PCR; TCRdb lists only in-frame clones, some missing. There are 95,000 to 150,000 clones in the sample; 81% occur only once, and approximately 4% lies in the top ten. Material: PBMCs. These receptors were collected from a man aged 18 to 30 in good health and CMV-seropositive. The CDR3 runs from the conserved cysteine through the conserved F or W. Each record gives: CDR3 protein, CDR3 DNA, J gene, V gene, clone size, D gene. A D gene is named only where the DNA matches it firmly. Size tells how often a clone was seen (once, few, many) or the class of an expanded clone, and some rows leave it out.

CASSPYPDRINNEQFF,TGTGCCAGCAGTCCCTATCCGGACAGAATTAACAATGAGCAGTTCTTC,TRBJ2-1,TRBV27,.,.
CASSQGLAGGSTYEQYF,TGTGCCAGCAGCCAAGGACTAGCGGGAGGTTCAACCTACGAGCAGTACTTC,TRBJ2-7,TRBV4-2,.,TRBD2
CASSQERGAPTEAFF,TGCGCCAGCAGCCAAGAGCGGGGGGCTCCGACTGAAGCTTTCTTT,TRBJ1-1,TRBV4-3,many,.
CASSHLEDTQYF,TGTGCCAGCAGCCATTTGGAGGATACGCAGTATTTT,TRBJ2-3,TRBV4-2,.,.
CAISESMAGQTGELFF,TGTGCCATCAGTGAGTCAATGGCAGGGCAAACCGGGGAGCTGTTTTTT,TRBJ2-2,TRBV10-3,.,.
CASTEGGNGNSPLHF,TGTGCCAGCACCGAAGGAGGGAATGGTAATTCACCCCTCCACTTT,TRBJ1-6,TRBV6-1,many,.
CASSPGSGQRLAGGPSSYEQYF,TGCGCCAGCAGCCCGGGCTCGGGACAGAGACTAGCGGGAGGCCCTAGCTCCTACGAGCAGTACTTC,TRBJ2-7,TRBV5-1,once,TRBD2
CAISESRGSTEAFF,TGTGCCATCAGTGAGTCGCGGGGAAGCACTGAAGCTTTCTTT,TRBJ1-1,TRBV10-3,.,.
CASSDGPHNKQFF,TGTGCCAGCAGTGACGGGCCTCATAACAAACAGTTCTTC,TRBJ2-1,TRBV6-4,.,.
CASSYQGMNTEAFF,TGTGCCAGCAGTTACCAGGGGATGAACACTGAAGCTTTCTTT,TRBJ1-1,TRBV6-6,.,.
CASSDGEQGSNEQFF,TGTGCCAGCAGTGACGGGGAACAGGGGAGCAATGAGCAGTTCTTC,TRBJ2-1,TRBV6-4,.,TRBD1
CASSRDKNSPLHF,TGTGCCAGCAGCCGGGACAAAAATTCACCCCTCCACTTT,TRBJ1-6,TRBV5-5,few,.
CASSQGQGAGGYTF,TGTGCCAGCAGCCAAGGACAGGGGGCGGGTGGCTACACCTTC,TRBJ1-2,TRBV2,once,TRBD1
CASAGQGNQPQHF,TGTGCCAGCGCCGGACAGGGCAATCAGCCCCAGCATTTT,TRBJ1-5,TRBV11-2,.,TRBD1
CASSEVGETQYF,TGTGCCAGCAGCGAGGTCGGGGAGACCCAGTACTTC,TRBJ2-5,TRBV7-9,.,.
CASRGDNSYGYTF,TGTGCCAGCAGAGGGGACAACTCCTATGGCTACACCTTC,TRBJ1-2,TRBV2,.,.
CSARGGTEQFF,TGCAGTGCTAGAGGGGGGACAGAACAGTTCTTC,TRBJ2-1,TRBV20-1,.,TRBD1
CASSDFYTEAFF,TGTGCCAGTTCCGACTTCTACACTGAAGCTTTCTTT,TRBJ1-1,TRBV2,.,.
CASSSNGDYEQYF,TGTGCCAGCAGTTCAAACGGGGACTACGAGCAGTACTTC,TRBJ2-7,TRBV27,.,.
CSVTSGGNTEAFF,TGCAGCGTTACATCCGGGGGGAACACTGAAGCTTTCTTT,TRBJ1-1,TRBV29-1,.,.
CASSPRRDTNEQFF,TGTGCCAGCAGCCCGCGCCGGGACACCAATGAGCAGTTCTTC,TRBJ2-1,TRBV7-8,few,.
CASSRRNLYSPWDTQYF,TGTGCCAGCAGCCGTCGAAATCTCTATTCCCCTTGGGATACGCAGTATTTT,TRBJ2-3,TRBV27,.,.
CASSLLPRAGADEQYF,TGTGCCAGCAGCTTACTTCCCCGGGCGGGGGCGGACGAGCAGTACTTC,TRBJ2-7,TRBV7-2,.,.
CASSQDRVAGETQYF,TGCGCCAGCAGCCAAGATAGAGTCGCCGGGGAGACCCAGTACTTC,TRBJ2-5,TRBV5-1,.,.
CASSEQNSGANVLTF,TGTGCCAGCAGTGAACAAAACTCTGGGGCCAACGTCCTGACTTTC,TRBJ2-6,TRBV6-1,.,.
CASSRQWTLSYEQYF,TGTGCCAGCAGTCGACAGTGGACCCTCTCCTACGAGCAGTACTTC,TRBJ2-7,TRBV6-5,.,.
CAISDQTGGTNEQFF,TGTGCCATCAGTGATCAGACAGGGGGTACCAATGAGCAGTTCTTC,TRBJ2-1,TRBV10-3,.,TRBD1
CATGRSGVQFF,TGTGCCACGGGACGTTCGGGAGTACAGTTCTTC,TRBJ2-1,TRBV6-5,.,.
CASSPDRGNQPQHF,TGTGCCAGCTCACCGGACAGGGGCAATCAGCCCCAGCATTTT,TRBJ1-5,TRBV18,.,TRBD1
CASRAFQYSNQPQHF,TGTGCCAGCAGGGCCTTTCAATATAGCAATCAGCCCCAGCATTTT,TRBJ1-5,TRBV6-5,.,.
CASSPRTSGRTDTQYF,TGTGCCAGCAGCCCCCGGACTAGCGGGAGGACAGATACGCAGTATTTT,TRBJ2-3,TRBV9,.,TRBD2
CASSVGLAAYEQYF,TGTGCCAGCAGCGTGGGACTAGCGGCGTACGAGCAGTACTTC,TRBJ2-7,TRBV7-9,once,TRBD2
CASSRAGQGALGTEAFF,TGTGCCAGCAGCCGAGCTGGACAGGGGGCGTTGGGGACTGAAGCTTTCTTT,TRBJ1-1,TRBV7-8,.,TRBD1
CASSEARNRYNPYEQYF,TGTGCCAGCAGTGAAGCGAGAAACAGGTATAATCCGTACGAGCAGTACTTC,TRBJ2-7,TRBV6-1,.,.
CAWMLRIRGNRGYGYTF,TGTGCCTGGATGTTGCGGATTCGGGGGAACCGGGGATATGGCTACACCTTC,TRBJ1-2,TRBV30,.,.
CASSVETGRKTEAFF,TGTGCCAGCAGCGTAGAAACAGGTCGAAAAACTGAAGCTTTCTTT,TRBJ1-1,TRBV9,.,.
CASSQDEVLGQFF,TGCGCCAGCAGCCAAGACGAGGTTTTAGGGCAGTTCTTC,TRBJ2-1,TRBV4-1,.,.
CASSLLTESEAFF,TGTGCCAGCAGTCTCTTGACAGAGTCTGAAGCTTTCTTT,TRBJ1-1,TRBV6-1,once,.
CASRQNEQFF,TGTGCCAGCAGACAAAATGAGCAGTTCTTC,TRBJ2-1,TRBV2,.,.
CASSLVSGGGYEQYF,TGTGCCAGCAGCTTAGTTAGCGGGGGGGGCTACGAGCAGTACTTC,TRBJ2-7,TRBV7-2,.,TRBD2
CASRGASTDTQYF,TGTGCCAGCAGGGGGGCTAGCACAGATACGCAGTATTTT,TRBJ2-3,TRBV27,.,.
CASSPTWQLYNEQFF,TGTGCCAGCAGCCCTACATGGCAACTATACAATGAGCAGTTCTTC,TRBJ2-1,TRBV5-4,.,.
CASRVGGEETQYF,TGTGCCAGCAGGGTCGGCGGGGAAGAGACCCAGTACTTC,TRBJ2-5,TRBV2,.,.
CASSKAGSSYEQYF,TGTGCCAGCAGCAAGGCGGGATCCTCCTACGAGCAGTACTTC,TRBJ2-7,TRBV7-8,.,.